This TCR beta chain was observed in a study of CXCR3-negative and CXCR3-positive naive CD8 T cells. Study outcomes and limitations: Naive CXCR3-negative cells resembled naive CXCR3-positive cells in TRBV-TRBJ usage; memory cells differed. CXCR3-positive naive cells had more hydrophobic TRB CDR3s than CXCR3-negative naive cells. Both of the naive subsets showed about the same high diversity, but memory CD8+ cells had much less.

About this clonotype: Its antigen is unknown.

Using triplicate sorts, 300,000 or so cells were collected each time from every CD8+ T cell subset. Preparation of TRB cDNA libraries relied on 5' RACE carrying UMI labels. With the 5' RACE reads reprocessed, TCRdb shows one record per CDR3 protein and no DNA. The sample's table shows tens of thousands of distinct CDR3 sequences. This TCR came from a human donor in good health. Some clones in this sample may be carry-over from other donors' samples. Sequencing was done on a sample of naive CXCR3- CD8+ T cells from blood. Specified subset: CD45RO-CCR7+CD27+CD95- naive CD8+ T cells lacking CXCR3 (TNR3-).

CDR3 sequence reads: CASSLISADTQYF. The chain is built from TRBV7-3 and TRBJ2-3. Germline CDR1 reads SGHTA; CDR2 reads FQGTGA. This CDR3 region has 13 residues. The complete variable domain, with remaining parts taken from reference TRBV7-3 and TRBJ2-3, reads GAGVSQTPSNKVTEKGKYVELRCDPISGHTALYWYRQSLGQGPEFLIYFQGTGAADDSGLPNDRFFAVRPEGSVSTLKIQRTERGDSAVYLCASSLISADTQYFGPGTRLTVL.